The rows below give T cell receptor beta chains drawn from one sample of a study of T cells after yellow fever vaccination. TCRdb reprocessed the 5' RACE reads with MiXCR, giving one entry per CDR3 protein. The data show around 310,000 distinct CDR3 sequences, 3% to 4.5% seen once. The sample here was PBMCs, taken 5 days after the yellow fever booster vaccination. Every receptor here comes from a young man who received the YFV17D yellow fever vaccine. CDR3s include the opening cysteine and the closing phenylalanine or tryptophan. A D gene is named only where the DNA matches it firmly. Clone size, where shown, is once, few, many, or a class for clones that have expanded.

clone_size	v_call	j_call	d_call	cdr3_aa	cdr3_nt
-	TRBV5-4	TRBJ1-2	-	CASSSHDYGYTF	TGTGCCAGCAGCTCTCATGACTATGGCTACACCTTC
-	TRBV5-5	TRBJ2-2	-	CASSPSLGVVGELFF	TGTGCCAGCAGCCCCAGTTTGGGGGTGGTCGGGGAGCTGTTTTTT
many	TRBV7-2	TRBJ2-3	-	CASSRRSDTQYF	TGTGCCAGCAGCCGTCGGTCAGATACGCAGTATTTT
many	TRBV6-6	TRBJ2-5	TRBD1	CASSATWTGETQYF	TGTGCCAGCAGCGCAACGTGGACAGGGGAGACCCAGTACTTC
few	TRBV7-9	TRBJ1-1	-	CASSSAAGVNTEAFF	TGTGCCAGCAGCTCAGCGGCAGGGGTCAACACTGAAGCTTTCTTT
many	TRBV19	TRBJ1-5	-	CASTPPGGRPPQHF	TGTGCCAGTACTCCCCCGGGGGGACGGCCGCCCCAGCATTTT
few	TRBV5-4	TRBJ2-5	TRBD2	CASRAAGDQETQYF	TGTGCCAGCAGGGCTGCGGGGGACCAAGAGACCCAGTACTTC
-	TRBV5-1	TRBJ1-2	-	CASSLGQGGSSFYGYTF	TGCGCCAGCAGCTTAGGGCAGGGAGGGAGCTCATTCTATGGCTACACCTTC
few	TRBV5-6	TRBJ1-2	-	CASSLAGDDVYGYTF	TGTGCCAGCAGCTTGGCGGGGGATGACGTCTATGGCTACACCTTC
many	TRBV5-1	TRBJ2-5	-	CASNPDRAETQYF	TGCGCCAGCAACCCCGACAGAGCGGAGACCCAGTACTTC
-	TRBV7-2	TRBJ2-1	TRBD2	CASSLLSGKYNEQFF	TGTGCCAGCAGCTTACTCAGCGGGAAATACAATGAGCAGTTCTTC
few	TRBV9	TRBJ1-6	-	CASSESPAGENSPLHF	TGTGCCAGCAGCGAATCCCCAGCGGGGGAAAATTCACCCCTCCACTTT
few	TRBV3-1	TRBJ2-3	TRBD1	CASSPWTGGNTDTQYF	TGTGCCAGCAGCCCTTGGACAGGGGGAAACACAGATACGCAGTATTTT
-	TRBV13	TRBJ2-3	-	CASSLVPPRTDTQYF	TGTGCCAGCAGCTTAGTCCCACCACGCACAGATACGCAGTATTTT
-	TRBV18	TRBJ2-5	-	CASSPPGRGQETQYF	TGTGCCAGCTCACCACCGGGCAGGGGCCAAGAGACCCAGTACTTC
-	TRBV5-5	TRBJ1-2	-	CASSSSTLAWAYGYTF	TGTGCCAGCAGCTCCAGTACCTTGGCCTGGGCCTATGGCTACACCTTC
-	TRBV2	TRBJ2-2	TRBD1	CASSLQGQGNTGELFF	TGTGCCAGCAGCCTACAAGGACAGGGGAACACCGGGGAGCTGTTTTTT
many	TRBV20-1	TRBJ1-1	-	CSARDGTANEAFF	TGCAGTGCTAGAGACGGGACGGCTAATGAAGCTTTCTTT
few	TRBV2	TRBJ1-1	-	CASSTGGFTEAFF	TGTGCCAGCAGTACCGGGGGGTTCACTGAAGCTTTCTTT
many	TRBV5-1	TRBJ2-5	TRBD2	CASSLAGTSGANQEKYF	TGCGCCAGCAGCTTGGCCGGGACTAGCGGGGCCAATCAAGAGAAGTACTTC
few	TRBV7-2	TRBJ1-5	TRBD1	CASSLGRGPEPQHF	TGTGCCAGCAGCTTAGGAAGGGGGCCGGAGCCCCAGCATTTT
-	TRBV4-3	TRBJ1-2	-	CASSQVVLAHYGYTF	TGCGCCAGCAGCCAAGTGGTCCTGGCGCATTATGGCTACACCTTC
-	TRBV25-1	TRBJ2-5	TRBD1	CASCDYYRGKETQYF	TGTGCCAGCTGTGATTACTACAGGGGAAAAGAGACCCAGTACTTC
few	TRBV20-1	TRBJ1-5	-	CSASPPGVYSNQPQHF	TGCAGTGCTAGCCCCCCCGGAGTTTATAGCAATCAGCCCCAGCATTTT
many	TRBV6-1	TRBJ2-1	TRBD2	CASSGLAGGRNEQFF	TGTGCCAGCAGTGGTCTAGCGGGGGGGCGCAATGAGCAGTTCTTC
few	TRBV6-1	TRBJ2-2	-	CASSEDTTTGELFF	TGTGCCAGCAGTGAGGACACCACCACCGGGGAGCTGTTTTTT
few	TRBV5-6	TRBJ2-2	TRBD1	CASSRPGGNTGELFF	TGTGCCAGCAGCCGTCCAGGGGGTAACACCGGGGAGCTGTTTTTT
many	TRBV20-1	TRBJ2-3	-	CSALAGASTDTQYF	TGCAGTGCTCTTGCCGGGGCGAGCACAGATACGCAGTATTTT
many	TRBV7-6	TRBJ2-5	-	CASSLDATQYF	TGTGCCAGCAGCTTAGACGCGACCCAGTACTTC
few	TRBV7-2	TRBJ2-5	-	CASSSSWETQYF	TGTGCCAGCAGCTCCAGCTGGGAGACCCAGTACTTC
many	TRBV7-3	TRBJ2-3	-	CASSRGSDTQYF	TGTGCCAGCAGTCGGGGATCAGATACGCAGTATTTT
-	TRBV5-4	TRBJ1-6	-	CASSDPLPGSPLHF	TGTGCCAGCAGCGACCCGCTCCCCGGGTCACCCCTCCACTTT
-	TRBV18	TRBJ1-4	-	CASSVPGTTNEKLFF	TGTGCCAGCTCAGTCCCGGGGACAACTAATGAAAAACTGTTTTTT
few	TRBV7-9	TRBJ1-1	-	CASSLPGATEAFF	TGTGCCAGCTCCCTCCCCGGGGCGACTGAAGCTTTCTTT
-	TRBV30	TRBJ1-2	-	CAWSVMISNYGYTF	TGTGCCTGGAGTGTAATGATCTCTAACTATGGCTACACCTTC
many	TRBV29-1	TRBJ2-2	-	CSVESVTSSAAGELFF	TGCAGCGTTGAATCGGTCACTAGCTCGGCGGCCGGGGAGCTGTTTTTT
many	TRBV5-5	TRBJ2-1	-	CASSSDLGNEQFF	TGTGCCAGCAGCTCCGACCTAGGGAATGAGCAGTTCTTC
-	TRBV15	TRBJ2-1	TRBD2	CATGRGTQLYNEQFF	TGTGCCACCGGGCGGGGGACCCAACTCTACAATGAGCAGTTCTTC
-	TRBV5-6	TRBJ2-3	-	CASSLFGGLDTQYF	TGTGCCAGCAGCTTGTTTGGCGGATTAGATACGCAGTATTTT
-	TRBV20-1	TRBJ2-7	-	CSARGIGEQYF	TGCAGTGCTAGAGGAATAGGCGAGCAGTACTTC
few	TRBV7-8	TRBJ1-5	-	CASSSGITQPQHF	TGTGCCAGCAGCTCAGGTATCACCCAGCCCCAGCATTTT
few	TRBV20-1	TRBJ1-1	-	CSVLQGFGAFF	TGCAGCGTTCTCCAGGGATTCGGAGCTTTCTTT
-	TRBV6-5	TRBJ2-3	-	CASRTIQGATDTQYF	TGTGCCAGCCGTACAATCCAGGGTGCGACAGATACGCAGTATTTT
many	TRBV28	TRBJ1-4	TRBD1	CASSYTGALGEKLFF	TGTGCCAGCAGTTATACAGGGGCACTTGGTGAAAAACTGTTTTTT
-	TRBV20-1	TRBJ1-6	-	CSARDGDLGLRSPLHF	TGCAGTGCTAGAGATGGGGACCTCGGGTTGCGGTCACCCCTCCACTTT
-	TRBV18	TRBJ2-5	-	CASSQKYQETQYF	TGTGCCAGCTCACAAAAATACCAAGAGACCCAGTACTTC